Following are 4 T cell receptor beta chains from one sample sequenced in a study of response to subunit inactivated influenza vaccine. TCRdb analysed the RT-PCR reads with MiXCR anew, one entry per CDR3 protein. The sample shows about 610,000 distinct CDR3 sequences, around 15% of them seen only once. The starting material was PBMCs from blood, obtained roughly 12 days after vaccination. Receptors were obtained from a man aged 50 to 60 who received an inactivated influenza vaccine.

The chain combines TRBV5-1 with TRBJ2-1; tentative D call: TRBD2 (7 bases). Trimming stripped 2 bases from V and 2 bases from J, with 11 bases between. CDR1 SGHRS and CDR2 YFSETQ come from the germline V gene. The CDR3 consists of 15 residues. The CDR3 nucleotides are TGCGCCAGCAGCTTAGGGGGGGTCGCCTACAATGAGCAGTTCTTC. This encodes CASSLGGVAYNEQFF. The full variable domain, its missing parts supplied by reference TRBV5-1 and TRBJ2-1, is KAGVTQTPRYLIKTRGQQVTLSCSPISGHRSVSWYQQTPGQGLQFLFEYFSETQRNKGNFPGRFSGRQFSNSRSEMNVSTLELGDSALYLCASSLGGVAYNEQFFGPGTRLTVL.

This clonotype has only a few counts. The chain links TRBV29-1 to TRBJ1-5; no clear D. Trimming took 4 bases from V and 2 from J, leaving 12 bases between them. CDR1 is SQVTM, CDR2 ANQGSEA, per germline. The CDR3 sequence is 14 residues long. DNA for the CDR3: TGCAGCGTTGTGTGGGAAGAGGGCAATCAGCCCCAGCATTTT. Translated: CSVVWEEGNQPQHF.

The chain joins TRBV20-1 to TRBJ2-3; 7 nucleotides line up with TRBD2. This CDR3 is built from 16 residues. The germline V gene has CDR1 DFQATT and CDR2 SNEGSKA (reference sequence). V shed 0 bases, J shed 0 bases, and the junction held 6 bases outside the gene matches. The CDR3 coding sequence is TGCAGTGCTAGAGATAATCTGCGGGAGAGCACAGATACGCAGTATTTT. This encodes CSARDNLRESTDTQYF.

This clonotype was picked up many times. The V call is TRBV12-3 or TRBV12-4, the J call TRBJ1-2; possibly TRBD1 for D (6 bases). Between the trimmed V and J ends, which lost 5 bases and 5 bases, there was a span of 12 bases. The CDR3 totals 13 residues. The chain's CDR3 is CASSGTPPYGYTF. CDR3 nucleotides: TGTGCCAGCAGTGGGACACCTCCTTATGGCTACACCTTC.